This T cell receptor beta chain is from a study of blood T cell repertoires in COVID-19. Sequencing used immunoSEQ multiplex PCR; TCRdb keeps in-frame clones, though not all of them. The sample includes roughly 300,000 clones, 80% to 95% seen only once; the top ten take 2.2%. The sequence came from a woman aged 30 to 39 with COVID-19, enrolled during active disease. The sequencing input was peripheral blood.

The CDR3 DNA follows: TGCAGTGCTGGACAGGTCTACGAGCAGTACTTC. Amino acid sequence: CSAGQVYEQYF. This chain links TRBV20-1 with TRBJ2-7, with 7 bases matching TRBD1. Germline V gene sequence: CDR1 DFQATT, CDR2 SNEGSKA (reference sequence). The V and J ends lost 5 bases and 3 bases, in that order; junction bases with no gene match: 1. This CDR3 region has 11 residues.